Listed below are T cell receptor beta chains from one sample, sequenced in a study of T-cell memory formation after mild COVID-19. TCRdb re-called the 5' RACE reads with MiXCR, one entry per CDR3 protein. Of under 250,000 distinct CDR3 sequences listed, just over 9.5% are singletons. Sample: PBMCs or a T cell subset sorted from them (not recorded which). These receptors came from a man between 18 and 35 years old who had mild COVID-19 (a few samples of this study predate the infection). Cell type and time point are not known. CDR3s include the opening cysteine and the closing phenylalanine or tryptophan. Each record gives: V gene, D gene, clone size, J gene, CDR3 protein, CDR3 DNA. D genes are given only for firm matches. Clone size, where shown, is once, few, many, or a class for clones that have expanded.

>TRBV9|NA|NA|TRBJ2-7
CASSGRDITYEQYF
TGTGCCAGCAGCGGCCGGGACATAACCTACGAGCAGTACTTC
>TRBV20-1|TRBD1|NA|TRBJ2-2
CSAPGTGAVGELFF
TGCAGTGCTCCCGGGACAGGGGCCGTCGGGGAGCTGTTTTTT
>TRBV10-2|TRBD1|many|TRBJ1-2
CASRWEQGADGYTF
TGCGCCAGCAGGTGGGAACAGGGGGCGGATGGCTACACCTTC
>TRBV7-8|NA|NA|TRBJ1-1
CASSLMANQGRSGTEAFF
TGTGCCAGCAGCTTAATGGCAAACCAGGGAAGGTCTGGAACTGAAGCTTTCTTT
>TRBV27|TRBD1|few|TRBJ2-7
CASSTRTGGYEQYF
TGTGCCAGCAGTACCCGGACAGGGGGCTACGAGCAGTACTTC
>TRBV20-1|TRBD1|many|TRBJ2-5
CSVGQGASQYF
TGCAGTGTCGGACAGGGGGCAAGCCAGTACTTC
>TRBV5-6|NA|many|TRBJ2-6
CASSLGLSGANVLTF
TGTGCCAGCAGCCTGGGACTGTCAGGGGCCAACGTCCTGACTTTC
>TRBV5-1|NA|NA|TRBJ1-1
CASSYQGVNTEAFF
TGCGCCAGCAGCTACCAGGGCGTGAACACTGAAGCTTTCTTT
>TRBV15|TRBD1|few|TRBJ2-2
CATSTWQGAAGELFF
TGTGCCACCAGCACATGGCAGGGGGCGGCCGGGGAGCTGTTTTTT
>TRBV27|NA|many|TRBJ1-5
CASVGASNQPQHF
TGTGCCAGCGTCGGGGCCAGCAATCAGCCCCAGCATTTT
>TRBV15|NA|few|TRBJ1-2
CATSRVLGPYGYTF
TGTGCCACCAGCAGAGTGTTAGGGCCCTATGGCTACACCTTC
>TRBV20-1|NA|NA|TRBJ1-5
CSARGGTGRAQHF
TGCAGTGCTAGAGGGGGTACGGGAAGGGCCCAGCATTTT